This T cell receptor beta chain was sequenced for a study of T cell repertoires in cytomegalovirus infection. The wider study: TCR beta signatures that were public indicated CMV infection and matching HLA type. Study results and caveats: Ex vivo responses were dominated by HLA-C-restricted CMV-specific TCR beta clonotypes. Individuals carrying CMV plus the relevant HLA were identified by cumulative frequency of public TCR beta families.

This clonotype was observed at least ten times. The antigen is undetermined. Via MiXCR, TCRdb re-called the reads, giving one row per CDR3 protein. The sample contains approximately 260,000 distinct CDR3 sequences, over 15% of which appear only once. Source material: CD8+ T cells from PBMCs. This receptor was identified in a human donor in good health (CMV status not recorded). Some clones in this sample may be carry-over from other donors' samples.

CDR3 DNA: TGTGCCAGCAGCTTAGGGGACTATACCTACGAGCAGTACTTC. Translation gives CASSLGDYTYEQYF. The chain combines TRBV7-2 with TRBJ2-7; TRBD2 matches 7 bases. The germline V gene has CDR1 SGHTA and CDR2 FQGNSA. The CDR3 is 14 amino acids. V shed 1 base, J shed 2 bases, and the junction held 2 bases outside the gene matches. Filled out from reference TRBV7-2 and TRBJ2-7, the complete variable domain reads GAGVSQSPSNKVTEKGKDVELRCDPISGHTALYWYRQSLGQGLEFLIYFQGNSAPDKSGLPSDRFSAERTGGSVSTLTIQRTQQEDSAVYLCASSLGDYTYEQYFGPGTRLTVT.